Listed here is a single T cell receptor (beta chain). Its matching antigen is unknown. The lymph nodes were axillary draining lymph nodes from breast cancer patients. From germline, CDR1 is SNHLY and CDR2 FYNNEI. Trimming removed 0 bases at V and 5 bases at J, with 7 bases between. The CDR3 is 13 residues long. TCRdb re-called the multiplex PCR reads through MiXCR, storing one row per CDR3 protein. The table includes approximately 280,000 distinct CDR3 sequences, around 31% detected once. This entry is derived from a study of breast tumors, draining lymph nodes, adjacent tissues. The study's findings and limits: Tumor T cell lymph node origin was a supported hypothesis, not proven. Tumors had less TCR diversity than lymph nodes, more than nontumor tissue. Most tumor T cells seemingly derive from lymph node, then expand in tumor. Luminal-like breast cancer showed significantly higher tumor–nontumor repertoire similarity than basal-like.

Sequences were obtained from axillary lymph node tissue. The chain employs TRBV2 and TRBJ1-1, with D unclear. The TCR sequence derives from a female donor with breast cancer. Some clones in this sample may be carry-over from other donors' samples. The CDR3 spells CASSEAMGTEAFF. DNA of the CDR3: TGTGCCAGCAGTGAAGCCATGGGAACTGAAGCTTTCTTT.